These T cell receptor beta chains were read from a single sample in a study of metastatic and nonmetastatic thyroid tumors. TCRdb re-called the PCR reads with MiXCR. The sample carries some 10,000 clones, roughly 11% recorded once. The specimen sequenced was tumor tissue. The receptors were gathered from a female donor with papillary thyroid cancer or a benign thyroid nodule (not recorded which). Some clones in this sample may be carry-over from other donors' samples. Both conserved end residues are part of each CDR3. D genes are given only for firm matches. The listing skips clone size in some rows; elsewhere it reads once, few, many or a size class.

DNA: TGTGCCAGCAGCGTAGGACTAGCGGGGGTTTACGAGCAGTACTTC; CDR3: CASSVGLAGVYEQYF; V: TRBV9; size: many; J: TRBJ2-7; D: TRBD2
DNA: TGTGCCAGCAGCTTTTCGGGGGCTGTCCAAGAGACCCAGTACTTC; CDR3: CASSFSGAVQETQYF; V: TRBV7-3; size: many; J: TRBJ2-5; D: .
DNA: TGTGCCAGCAGTGAATCGGGCAGGGCGAGTGATACGCAGTATTTT; CDR3: CASSESGRASDTQYF; V: TRBV6-1; size: medium-sized; J: TRBJ2-3; D: .
DNA: TGCGCCAGCAGCCATACGACCGGGACTCTGCAAGAGACCCAGTACTTC; CDR3: CASSHTTGTLQETQYF; V: TRBV4-1; size: many; J: TRBJ2-5; D: .
DNA: TGCAGTGCCCAGCAGCGCGGGAGGTCCCCAGATACGCAGTATTTT; CDR3: CSAQQRGRSPDTQYF; V: TRBV20-1; size: many; J: TRBJ2-3; D: TRBD2
DNA: TGTGCCAGTAGAACTCCTCGAAGTAATGAGCAGTTCTTC; CDR3: CASRTPRSNEQFF; V: TRBV19; size: medium-sized; J: TRBJ2-1; D: .
DNA: TGTGCCAGCAGTCCAGGGGGCAATCAGCCCCAGCATTTT; CDR3: CASSPGGNQPQHF; V: TRBV7-2; size: medium-sized; J: TRBJ1-5; D: .
DNA: TGTGCCAGCAGTTACAGAGGTGAGCAGTTCTTC; CDR3: CASSYRGEQFF; V: TRBV6-5; size: medium-sized; J: TRBJ2-1; D: .
DNA: TGTGCCAGCAGCTTAGCGCTGGCTAGCGGCCAAGAGACCCAGTACTTC; CDR3: CASSLALASGQETQYF; V: TRBV7-9; size: .; J: TRBJ2-5; D: TRBD2
DNA: TGTGCCAGCAGCCAACCAGGCTATGGCTACACCTTC; CDR3: CASSQPGYGYTF; V: TRBV4-2; size: many; J: TRBJ1-2; D: .
DNA: TGTGCCTGGAGCACGGGGGGGGGAACTGAAGCTTTCTTT; CDR3: CAWSTGGGTEAFF; V: TRBV30; size: few; J: TRBJ1-1; D: .
DNA: TGTGCCAGCAGCTTGCGTGGAGGTGATCAGCCCCAGCATTTT; CDR3: CASSLRGGDQPQHF; V: TRBV7-3; size: many; J: TRBJ1-5; D: .
DNA: TGCGCCAGCAGCCAAGATATGACTAGCTCCTACAATGAGCAGTTCTTC; CDR3: CASSQDMTSSYNEQFF; V: TRBV4-1; size: many; J: TRBJ2-1; D: .
DNA: TGTGCCTGGACTGACACAGATACGCAGTATTTT; CDR3: CAWTDTDTQYF; V: TRBV30; size: .; J: TRBJ2-3; D: .
DNA: TGTGCCAGCAGTTTAGGACTAGCGGGTTGGGATGAGCAGTTCTTC; CDR3: CASSLGLAGWDEQFF; V: TRBV12-3/TRBV12-4; size: medium-sized; J: TRBJ2-1; D: TRBD2
DNA: TGTGCCAGCTCAGGAGCCGGGACAGGGGGCTACAATGAGCAGTTCTTC; CDR3: CASSGAGTGGYNEQFF; V: TRBV18; size: many; J: TRBJ2-1; D: TRBD1
DNA: TGTGCCAGTAGTGGGACAGGTGAGCAGTACTTC; CDR3: CASSGTGEQYF; V: TRBV19; size: .; J: TRBJ2-7; D: TRBD1
DNA: TGTGCCAGCACCAGTGGGGGCGGAGCCTTGCAAGAGACCCAGTACTTC; CDR3: CASTSGGGALQETQYF; V: TRBV28; size: many; J: TRBJ2-5; D: .
DNA: TGTGCCAGCAGCTTGGCTTGGGGGAGGACCGGGGAGCTGTTTTTT; CDR3: CASSLAWGRTGELFF; V: TRBV5-4; size: many; J: TRBJ2-2; D: .
DNA: TGCGCCAGCAGCCAAGATACATCGTTAGCGGGAGTCGACCAGACCCAGTACTTC; CDR3: CASSQDTSLAGVDQTQYF; V: TRBV4-1; size: many; J: TRBJ2-5; D: TRBD2
DNA: TGTGCCAGTAGTAGATGGGGGACTAGCAGAAGCACAGATACGCAGTATTTT; CDR3: CASSRWGTSRSTDTQYF; V: TRBV7-3; size: .; J: TRBJ2-3; D: TRBD2
DNA: TGTGCCAGCAGTGATAACACCGGGGAGCTGTTTTTT; CDR3: CASSDNTGELFF; V: TRBV2; size: medium-sized; J: TRBJ2-2; D: .
DNA: TGTGCCAGCAGTTGGAGGAGAGAGGGGGCCTTGGATTTT; CDR3: CASSWRREGALDF; V: TRBV6-1; size: .; J: TRBJ2-3; D: TRBD1
DNA: TGTGCCAGCAGGGGGACAGGGAAGACCAAGTATTTC; CDR3: CASRGTGKTKYF; V: TRBV2; size: few; J: TRBJ2-5; D: TRBD1
DNA: TGTGCCAGCAGGATGGACCGCCTTGAAGCTTTCTTT; CDR3: CASRMDRLEAFF; V: TRBV6-1; size: .; J: TRBJ1-1; D: .
DNA: TGTGCCAGCAGTTTTTTCCCCCTCTCCTACAATGAGCAGTTCTTC; CDR3: CASSFFPLSYNEQFF; V: TRBV28; size: medium-sized; J: TRBJ2-1; D: .
DNA: TGTGCCAGCAGCTTGGGGGGGGCAGGGGTGTACGAGCAGTACTTC; CDR3: CASSLGGAGVYEQYF; V: TRBV5-4; size: many; J: TRBJ2-7; D: .
DNA: TGTGCCAGCGGGGACGGGCATAGCAATCAGCCCCAGCATTTT; CDR3: CASGDGHSNQPQHF; V: TRBV6-1; size: medium-sized; J: TRBJ1-5; D: .
DNA: TGTGCCAGCAGCCCTAACACCCTCCGGGGAAATTCACCCCTCCACTTT; CDR3: CASSPNTLRGNSPLHF; V: TRBV6-1; size: medium-sized; J: TRBJ1-6; D: .
DNA: TGTGCCAGCAGCGTAGGTCCAGGGGGAACCAATCAGCCCCAGCATTTT; CDR3: CASSVGPGGTNQPQHF; V: TRBV9; size: many; J: TRBJ1-5; D: TRBD1
DNA: TGTGCCAGCAGCAGACGGACGGGAGATAATTCACCCCTCCACTTT; CDR3: CASSRRTGDNSPLHF; V: TRBV7-8; size: medium-sized; J: TRBJ1-6; D: .
DNA: TGCAGTGCTAGAGAGGCGGGAGACTCCTACGAGCAGTACTTC; CDR3: CSAREAGDSYEQYF; V: TRBV20-1; size: .; J: TRBJ2-7; D: TRBD2
DNA: TGTGCCAGTACCCGGGGCCGTGACCAAGAGACCCAGTACTTC; CDR3: CASTRGRDQETQYF; V: TRBV7-2; size: .; J: TRBJ2-5; D: .
DNA: TGTGCCAGCAGCCGGGAGATTTATGGCTACACCTTC; CDR3: CASSREIYGYTF; V: TRBV9; size: many; J: TRBJ1-2; D: .
DNA: TGTGCCAGCAGCTTCGTTGGTACGGTAGATACGCAGTATTTT; CDR3: CASSFVGTVDTQYF; V: TRBV7-3; size: .; J: TRBJ2-3; D: .